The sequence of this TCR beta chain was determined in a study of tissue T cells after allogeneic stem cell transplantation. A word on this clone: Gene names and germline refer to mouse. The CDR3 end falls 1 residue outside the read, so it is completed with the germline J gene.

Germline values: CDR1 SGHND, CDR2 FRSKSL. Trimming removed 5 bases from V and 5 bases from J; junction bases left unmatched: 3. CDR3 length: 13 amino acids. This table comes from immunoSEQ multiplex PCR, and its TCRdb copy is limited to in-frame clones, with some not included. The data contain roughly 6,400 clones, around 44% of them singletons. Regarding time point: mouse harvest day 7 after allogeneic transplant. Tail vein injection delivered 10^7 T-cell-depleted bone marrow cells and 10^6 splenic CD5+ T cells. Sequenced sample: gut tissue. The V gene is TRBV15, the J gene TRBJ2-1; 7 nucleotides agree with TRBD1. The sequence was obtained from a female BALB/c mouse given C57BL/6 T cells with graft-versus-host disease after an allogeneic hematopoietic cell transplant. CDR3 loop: CASSRQGDAEQFF. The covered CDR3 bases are TGTGCCAGCAGTCGACAGGGTGATGCTGAGCAGTTC.